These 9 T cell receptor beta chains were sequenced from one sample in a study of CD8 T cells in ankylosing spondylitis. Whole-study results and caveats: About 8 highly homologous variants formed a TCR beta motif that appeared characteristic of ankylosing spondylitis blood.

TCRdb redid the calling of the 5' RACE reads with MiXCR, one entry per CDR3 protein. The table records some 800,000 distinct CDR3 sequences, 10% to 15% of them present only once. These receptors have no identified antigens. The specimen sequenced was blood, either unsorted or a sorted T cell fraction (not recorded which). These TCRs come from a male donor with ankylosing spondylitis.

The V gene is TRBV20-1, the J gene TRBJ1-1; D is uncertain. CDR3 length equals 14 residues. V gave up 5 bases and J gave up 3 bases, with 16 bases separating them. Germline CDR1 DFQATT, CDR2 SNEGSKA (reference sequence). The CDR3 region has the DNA TGCAGTGCTCCCAAACTATCCGATTACACTGAAGCTTTCTTT. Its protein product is CSAPKLSDYTEAFF.

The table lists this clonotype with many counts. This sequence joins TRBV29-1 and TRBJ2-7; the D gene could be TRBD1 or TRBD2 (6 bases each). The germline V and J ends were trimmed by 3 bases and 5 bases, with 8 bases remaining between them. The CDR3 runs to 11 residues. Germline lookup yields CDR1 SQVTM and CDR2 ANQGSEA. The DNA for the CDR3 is TGCAGCGTTGAGGAGGGGGACGAGCAGTACTTC. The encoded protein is CSVEEGDEQYF.

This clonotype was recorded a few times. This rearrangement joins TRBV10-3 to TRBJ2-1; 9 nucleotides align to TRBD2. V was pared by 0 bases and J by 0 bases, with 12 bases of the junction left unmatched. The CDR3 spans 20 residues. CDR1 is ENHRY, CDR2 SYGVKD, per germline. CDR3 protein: CAISESVFSGSRSSYNEQFF. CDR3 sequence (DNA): TGTGCCATCAGTGAGTCGGTTTTTAGCGGGAGTCGAAGCTCCTACAATGAGCAGTTCTTC.

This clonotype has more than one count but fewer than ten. In DNA, the CDR3 is TGTGCCAGCAGCTGGAGGACTAGCGACAATGAGCAGTTCTTC. This translates into CASSWRTSDNEQFF. The chain employs TRBV11-3 and TRBJ2-1; 9 positions agree with TRBD2. Germline trimming cut 4 bases from V and 5 bases from J; bases unmatched to any gene: 3. The CDR3 contains 14 residues. The germline CDR1 and CDR2 sequences are SGHNT and YENEEA.

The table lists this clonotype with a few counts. CDR3 residues: CSASGGRGRRGQPQHF. CDR3 coding DNA: TGCAGTGCTAGCGGCGGAAGGGGGCGCAGGGGTCAGCCCCAGCATTTT. The V gene is TRBV20-1, the J gene TRBJ1-5; 7 nucleotides line up with TRBD1. The CDR3 covers 16 residues. The junction had 14 bases not matched to a gene; V was cut back by 3 bases and J by 6 bases. The V gene's germline CDR1 is DFQATT and CDR2 SNEGSKA (reference sequence).

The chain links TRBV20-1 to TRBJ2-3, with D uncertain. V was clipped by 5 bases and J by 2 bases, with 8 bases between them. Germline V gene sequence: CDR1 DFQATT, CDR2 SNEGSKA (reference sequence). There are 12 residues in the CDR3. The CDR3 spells CSARSITDTQYF. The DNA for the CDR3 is TGCAGTGCTCGCTCTATCACAGATACGCAGTATTTT.

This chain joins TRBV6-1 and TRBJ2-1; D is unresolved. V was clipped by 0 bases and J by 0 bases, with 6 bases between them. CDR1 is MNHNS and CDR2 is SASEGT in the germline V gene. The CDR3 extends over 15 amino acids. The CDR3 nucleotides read TGTGCCAGCAGTGAAGCATACGGCTCCTACAATGAGCAGTTCTTC. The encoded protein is CASSEAYGSYNEQFF.

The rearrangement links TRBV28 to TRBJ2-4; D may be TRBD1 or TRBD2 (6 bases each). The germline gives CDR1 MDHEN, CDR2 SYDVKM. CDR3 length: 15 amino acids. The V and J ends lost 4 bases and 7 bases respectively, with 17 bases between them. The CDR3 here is CASSSLGGRRNIQYF. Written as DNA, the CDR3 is TGTGCCAGCAGTTCCCTGGGGGGCCGAAGGAACATTCAGTACTTC.

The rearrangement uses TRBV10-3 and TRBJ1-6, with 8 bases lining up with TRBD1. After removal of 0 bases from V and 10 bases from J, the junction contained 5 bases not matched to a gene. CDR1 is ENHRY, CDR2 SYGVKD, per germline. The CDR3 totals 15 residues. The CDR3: CAISESTGGGSPLHF. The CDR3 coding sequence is TGTGCCATCAGTGAGTCTACAGGGGGTGGATCACCCCTCCACTTT.